The entry that follows covers one T cell receptor (beta chain) sequence. Its specificity is not known. Deletions cut 6 bases from V and 5 bases from J, with 14 bases between. This CDR3 is built from 13 residues. Germline V lookup: CDR1 SGHRS, CDR2 YFSETQ. Sequencing used immunoSEQ version 4 in survey mode. TCRdb keeps only in-frame clones here, not all; method: immunoSEQ multiplex PCR. The table records about 30,000 clones, roughly 71% of them present only once. The data were taken from a study of persistence of HIV-infected CD4 T cells. Overlapping HIV-1 Gag 15-mer peptides at approximately 1 ug per peptide per mL were used. Sorting selected CD4+ T cells upregulating both CD40 ligand and CD69.

The material sequenced was CD4+ T cells sorted from PBMCs after approximately 19-hour stimulation, taken from a patient who received antiretroviral therapy. This TCR derives from an adult man with HIV who was CMV-seropositive. This chain joins TRBV5-1 and TRBJ1-1; D not resolved. The CDR3 reads CASTSPPTTEAFF. Written as DNA, the CDR3 is TGCGCCAGCACCTCCCCGCCAACGACTGAAGCTTTCTTT.